These 14 T cell receptor beta chains share one sample of origin, sequenced in a study of T cell responses to AZD1222 COVID-19 vaccine (dated by TCRdb to about 2021). Sample time point, as interpreted from the label and publication: baseline before first vaccination. The receptor library was made with the immunoSEQ multiplex PCR assay. The immuneACCESS repertoire file appears here via TCRdb, limited to in-frame rearrangements. These files lack a portion of the clones; in checked studies, under half of the deficit traces to unresolved V genes, and the cause of the others is not known. This sample holds approximately 90,000 clones; about nine tenths were observed only once. The ten largest clones take up approximately 3% of the sample. Sequenced material: peripheral blood, taken on day 0 of AZD1222 vaccination. The source is an adult in good health.

The CDR3 DNA reads as TGTGCCAGCTCACGGGCGGGAGGGGACTCCTACGAGCAGTACTTC. Its translation: CASSRAGGDSYEQYF. The rearrangement links TRBV18 to TRBJ2-7, with 9 bases lining up with TRBD2. The V gene's germline CDR1 is KGHSH and CDR2 LQKENI. J gave up 0 bases and V 4 bases, and 4 bases lay outside the gene matches. The CDR3 loop spans 15 amino acids.

This chain connects TRBV5-6 to TRBJ1-1, with 7 nucleotides matching TRBD1. The CDR3 consists of 17 residues. Losses at the gene ends were 4 bases for V and 0 bases for J; bases not matched to a gene: 12. CDR1 is SGHDT and CDR2 is YYEEEE in the germline V gene. CDR3 DNA sequence: TGTGCCAGCAGCCCCCCCGTCAGGGGGATCATGAACACTGAAGCTTTCTTT. Its translation is CASSPPVRGIMNTEAFF.

The chain links TRBV10-2 to TRBJ2-1, with D possibly being TRBD1 or TRBD2 (5 bases each). Deletions cut 0 bases from V and 0 bases from J, with 9 bases between. This CDR3 spans 16 amino acids. CDR1 is WSHSY and CDR2 is SAAADI in the germline V gene. The chain's CDR3 is CASSESGPSSYNEQFF. The CDR3 bases are TGCGCCAGCAGTGAGTCGGGACCGAGCTCCTACAATGAGCAGTTCTTC.

The V gene is TRBV10-3, the J gene TRBJ1-5; the D gene is possibly TRBD1 (5 bases). The V and J ends lost 5 bases and 4 bases respectively, with 12 bases between them. This CDR3 region has 14 residues. Germline assignment: CDR1 ENHRY and CDR2 SYGVKD. The CDR3 loop is CAISPGRGNQPQHF. CDR3 nucleotides: TGTGCCATCAGTCCAGGTCGGGGGAATCAGCCCCAGCATTTT.

CDR3 sequence (DNA): TGTGCCAGCAGTTACACGTCAGGGCCGAATTATGGCTACACCTTC. Translation gives CASSYTSGPNYGYTF. The chain is built from TRBV6-5 and TRBJ1-2; TRBD1 might be the D (5 bases). The CDR3 loop spans 15 amino acids. The germline V and J ends were trimmed by 2 bases and 5 bases, with 15 bases remaining between them. Germline CDR1 and CDR2: MNHEY and SVGAGI.

The V gene is TRBV6-5, the J gene TRBJ1-4, with a possible D match to TRBD1 (5 bases). Germline lookup yields CDR1 MNHEY and CDR2 SVGAGI. This CDR3 is built from 14 residues. Trimming stripped 6 bases from V and 7 bases from J, with 15 bases between. This chain's CDR3 is CASSPDLGGEKLFF. CDR3 DNA: TGTGCCAGCAGCCCGGACTTGGGGGGTGAAAAACTGTTTTTT.

This clone was seen once. The genes are TRBV19 and TRBJ2-2, with TRBD2 identical over 8 bases. Germline V CDR1 and CDR2: LNHDA, SQIVND (reference sequence). The CDR3 contains 16 residues. The V and J ends lost 6 bases and 5 bases, in that order; junction bases with no gene match: 11. CDR3 protein: CASRKAGTRGTGELFF. In nucleotides, the CDR3 is TGTGCCAGTAGGAAAGCCGGGACTAGAGGTACCGGGGAGCTGTTTTTT.

The rearrangement joins TRBV5-4 to TRBJ2-1; TRBD2 agrees at 10 bases. The V segment lost 3 bases and the J segment 8 bases; nucleotides outside the gene matches: 2. Per the germline V gene, CDR1 is SGHNT and CDR2 is YYREEE (reference sequence). The CDR3 has 13 residues. DNA of the CDR3: TGTGCCAGCAGCTATAGCGGGGGGTATGAGCAGTTCTTC. Translation gives CASSYSGGYEQFF.

The gene calls are TRBV3-1 (or the pseudogene TRBV3-2) and TRBJ2-7, with D unresolved. The germline CDR1 and CDR2 sequences are LGHDT and YNNKEL (reference sequence). The CDR3 totals 13 residues. V gave up 4 bases and J gave up 0 bases, with 7 bases separating them. DNA for the CDR3: TGTGCCAGCAGCCGGCAGGACTCCTACGAGCAGTACTTC. It encodes CASSRQDSYEQYF.

V usage is TRBV27 and J usage is TRBJ1-1, with D maybe TRBD1 (5 bases). The germline V gene has CDR1 MNHEY and CDR2 SMNVEV (reference sequence). The CDR3 runs to 12 residues. Between the trimmed V and J ends, which lost 8 bases and 1 base, there was a span of 8 bases. The CDR3 loop is CASSTGNTEAFF. As DNA, the CDR3 is TGTGCCAGCTCAACAGGGAACACTGAAGCTTTCTTT.

The chain has TRBV9 and TRBJ1-2; D possibly corresponds to TRBD1 (5 bases). The CDR3 sequence is 15 residues long. Trimming shortened V by 3 bases and J by 5 bases, and 17 bases separated the two germline ends. CDR1 is SGDLS and CDR2 is YYNGEE in the germline V gene. As DNA, the CDR3 is TGTGCCAGCAGCGCCAGCGAGGTGGCAGGGTATGGCTACACCTTC. Its protein is CASSASEVAGYGYTF.

V and J are TRBV6-6 and TRBJ2-7, with D possibly matching TRBD2 (5 bases). V was trimmed by 2 bases and J by 2 bases, leaving 7 bases between them. CDR1 is MNHNY, CDR2 SVGAGI, per germline (reference sequence). The CDR3 totals 13 residues. CDR3 in amino acids: CASSYAGTYEQYF. Here the CDR3 DNA reads TGTGCCAGCAGTTACGCCGGGACCTACGAGCAGTACTTC.

This chain joins TRBV2 and TRBJ2-5; D may match TRBD1 or TRBD2 (7 bases each). There are 12 residues in the CDR3. Germline V lookup: CDR1 SNHLY, CDR2 FYNNEI. Between the trimmed V and J ends, which lost 6 bases and 5 bases, there was a span of 10 bases. CDR3 residues: CASRGGGETQYF. CDR3 nucleotides: TGTGCCAGCAGGGGAGGGGGCGAGACCCAGTACTTC.

The V and J genes are TRBV6-5 and TRBJ2-2; D is unresolved. The CDR3 spans 11 residues. Deletions cut 10 bases from V and 7 bases from J, with 10 bases between. From germline, CDR1 is MNHEY and CDR2 SVGAGI. The CDR3 DNA sequence: TGTGCCACCATCAGATTCGGGGAGCTGTTTTTT. Its protein product is CATIRFGELFF.